This T cell receptor (beta chain) is drawn from a study of T-cell memory formation after mild COVID-19. The CDR3 length is 15 residues. V shed 2 bases and J 5 bases; nucleotides not matched to a gene: 9. Germline loops: CDR1 SGHRS, CDR2 YFSETQ. The study, taken as a whole, reports: Clones which contracted sat mainly in CM and EM if CD4+, and in EMRA if CD8+. Cross-reactive memory apparently joined, as some responding clones appeared in pre-infection memory. The authors did not confirm SARS-CoV-2 specificity of second-wave clones peaking day 37.

Constant-segment primers served in 5'RACE that generated TCR alpha and TCR beta cDNA libraries bearing sample barcodes and UMIs. A single record per CDR3 protein comes from TCRdb applying MiXCR to the 5' RACE reads. This sample yields roughly 340,000 distinct CDR3 sequences, of which about a sixth are seen a single time; about 20% belongs to the top ten. This clonotype was seen a handful of times. What it recognizes is unknown. The chain links TRBV5-1 to TRBJ1-1; 7 positions match TRBD1. The sequenced sample consisted of PBMCs or a T cell subset sorted from them (not recorded which). This sequence originates from a man younger than 30 who had mild COVID-19 (a few samples of this study predate the infection). Cell type and time point are not known. The CDR3 coding sequence is TGCGCCAGCAGCTTACTTCAGGGGGTCGGGACTGAAGCTTTCTTT. It is translated as CASSLLQGVGTEAFF. Filled out from reference TRBV5-1 and TRBJ1-1, the complete variable domain reads KAGVTQTPRYLIKTRGQQVTLSCSPISGHRSVSWYQQTPGQGLQFLFEYFSETQRNKGNFPGRFSGRQFSNSRSEMNVSTLELGDSALYLCASSLLQGVGTEAFFGQGTRLTVV.